This TCR beta chain is drawn from a study of T cell repertoires in aging, cancer and after chemotherapy. Whole-study context: The full dataset contained several million TCR reads.

The CDR3 sequence is 15 residues long. Germline loops: CDR1 DFQATT, CDR2 SNEGSKA (reference sequence). The V segment lost 3 bases and the J segment 6 bases; nucleotides outside the gene matches: 5. Points on this clonotype: Its matching antigen is unknown.

A mixed TRB-A/B primer pool amplified rearranged TRB by multiplex touch-down PCR. From the multiplex PCR reads, TCRdb called clonotypes with MiXCR, one entry per CDR3 protein. Of around 2,900 distinct CDR3 sequences listed, roughly 20% are singletons. Notes on the study in general: Healthy donors lost TCR diversity with age mainly through richness, cancer patients through richness and evenness. Compared with age-matched healthy donors, untreated hematological or solid cancer patients showed higher blood TCR clonality.

Amplification of TCR beta used genomic DNA extracted from peripheral blood. The sequence was collected from a human donor with a blood cancer. Sequencing used blood. The V and J genes are TRBV20-1 and TRBJ1-6, with TRBD1 matching 10 bases. The CDR3 DNA sequence: TGCAGTGCTAGTCGACAGGGGGCGGGTAATTCACCCCTCCACTTT. Residues: CSASRQGAGNSPLHF.